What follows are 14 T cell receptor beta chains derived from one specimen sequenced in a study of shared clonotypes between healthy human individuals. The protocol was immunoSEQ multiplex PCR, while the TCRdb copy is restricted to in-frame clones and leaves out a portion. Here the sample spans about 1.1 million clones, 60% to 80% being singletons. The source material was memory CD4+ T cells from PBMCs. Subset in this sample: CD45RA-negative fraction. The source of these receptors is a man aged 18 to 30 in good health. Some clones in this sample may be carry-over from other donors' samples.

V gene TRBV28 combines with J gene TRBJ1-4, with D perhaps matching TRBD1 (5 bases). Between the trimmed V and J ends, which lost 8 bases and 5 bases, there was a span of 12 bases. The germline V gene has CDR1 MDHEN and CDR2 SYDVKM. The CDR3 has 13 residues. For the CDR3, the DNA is TGTGCCAGCTTGTCGACAGCAAATGAAAAACTGTTTTTT. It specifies CASLSTANEKLFF.

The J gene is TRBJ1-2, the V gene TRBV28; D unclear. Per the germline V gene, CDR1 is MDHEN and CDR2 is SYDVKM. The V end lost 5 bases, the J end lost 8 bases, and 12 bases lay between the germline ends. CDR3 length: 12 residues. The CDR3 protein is CASSPPIPGYTF. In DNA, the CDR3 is TGTGCCAGCAGTCCACCCATCCCGGGCTACACCTTC.

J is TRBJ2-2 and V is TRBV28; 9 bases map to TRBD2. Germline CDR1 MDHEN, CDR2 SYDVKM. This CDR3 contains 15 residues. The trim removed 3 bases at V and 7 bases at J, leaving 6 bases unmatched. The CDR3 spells CASSLEASGIGELFF. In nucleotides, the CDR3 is TGTGCCAGCAGTTTGGAGGCTAGCGGGATCGGGGAGCTGTTTTTT.

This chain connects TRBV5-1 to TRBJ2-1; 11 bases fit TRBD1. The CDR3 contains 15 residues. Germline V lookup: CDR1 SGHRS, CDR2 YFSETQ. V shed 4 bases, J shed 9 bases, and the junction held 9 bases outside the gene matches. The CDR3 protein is CASSPGTGGKGEQFF. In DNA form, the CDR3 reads TGCGCCAGCAGCCCCGGGACAGGGGGAAAGGGTGAGCAGTTCTTC.

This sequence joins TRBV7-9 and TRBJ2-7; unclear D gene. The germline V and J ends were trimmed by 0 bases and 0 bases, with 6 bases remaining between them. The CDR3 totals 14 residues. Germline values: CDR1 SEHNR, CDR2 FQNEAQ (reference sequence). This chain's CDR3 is CASSLASASYEQYF. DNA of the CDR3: TGTGCCAGCAGCTTAGCGTCCGCCTCCTACGAGCAGTACTTC.

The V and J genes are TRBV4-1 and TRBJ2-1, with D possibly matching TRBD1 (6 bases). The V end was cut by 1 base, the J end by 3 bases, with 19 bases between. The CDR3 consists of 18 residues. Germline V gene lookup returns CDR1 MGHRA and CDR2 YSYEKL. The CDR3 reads CASSQGIVRGTRYNEQFF. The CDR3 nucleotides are TGCGCCAGCAGCCAAGGAATTGTTAGGGGGACACGCTACAATGAGCAGTTCTTC.

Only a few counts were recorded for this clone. CDR3 loop: CASSRTPNTEAFF. Written as DNA, the CDR3 is TGTGCCAGCAGCCGGACACCCAACACTGAAGCTTTCTTT. The rearrangement uses TRBV7-3 and TRBJ1-1, with D possibly being TRBD1 (5 bases). The CDR3 is 13 residues long. Germline V lookup: CDR1 SGHTA, CDR2 FQGTGA. Trimming left V 5 bases short and J 2 bases short, with 9 bases between. The variable domain in full, with the rest retrieved from reference TRBV7-3 and TRBJ1-1, is GAGVSQTPSNKVTEKGKYVELRCDPISGHTALYWYRQSLGQGPEFLIYFQGTGAADDSGLPNDRFFAVRPEGSVSTLKIQRTERGDSAVYLCASSRTPNTEAFFGQGTRLTVV.

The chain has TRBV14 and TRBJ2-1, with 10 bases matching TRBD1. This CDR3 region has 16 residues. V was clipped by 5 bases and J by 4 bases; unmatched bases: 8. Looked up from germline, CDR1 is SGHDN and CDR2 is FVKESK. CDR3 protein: CASSRRQGAWYNEQFF. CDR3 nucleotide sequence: TGTGCCAGCAGCAGACGACAGGGGGCTTGGTACAATGAGCAGTTCTTC.

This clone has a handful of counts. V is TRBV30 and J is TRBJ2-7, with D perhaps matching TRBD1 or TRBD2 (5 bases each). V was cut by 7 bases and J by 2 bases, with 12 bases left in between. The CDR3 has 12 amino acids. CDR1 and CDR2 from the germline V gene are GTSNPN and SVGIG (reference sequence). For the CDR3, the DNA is TGTGCCTTCCCACGGGACCCCTACGAGCAGTACTTC. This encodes CAFPRDPYEQYF.

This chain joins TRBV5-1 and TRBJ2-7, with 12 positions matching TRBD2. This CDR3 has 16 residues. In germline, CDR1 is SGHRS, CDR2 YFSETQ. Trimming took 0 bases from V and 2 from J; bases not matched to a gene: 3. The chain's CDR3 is CASSLGTSGTTYEQYF. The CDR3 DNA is TGCGCCAGCAGCTTGGGGACTAGCGGGACCACCTACGAGCAGTACTTC. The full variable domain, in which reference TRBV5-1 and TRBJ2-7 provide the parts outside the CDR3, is KAGVTQTPRYLIKTRGQQVTLSCSPISGHRSVSWYQQTPGQGLQFLFEYFSETQRNKGNFPGRFSGRQFSNSRSEMNVSTLELGDSALYLCASSLGTSGTTYEQYFGPGTRLTVT.

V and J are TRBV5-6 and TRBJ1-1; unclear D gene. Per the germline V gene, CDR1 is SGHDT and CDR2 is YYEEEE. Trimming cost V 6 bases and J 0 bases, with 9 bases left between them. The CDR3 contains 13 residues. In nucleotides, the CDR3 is TGTGCCAGCAACGCGGCTATGAACACTGAAGCTTTCTTT. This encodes CASNAAMNTEAFF.

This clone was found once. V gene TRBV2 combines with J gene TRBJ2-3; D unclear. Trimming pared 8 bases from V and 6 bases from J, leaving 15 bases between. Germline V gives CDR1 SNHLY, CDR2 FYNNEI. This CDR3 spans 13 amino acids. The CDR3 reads CASGPSWADTQYF. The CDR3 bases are TGTGCCAGCGGTCCCAGCTGGGCGGATACGCAGTATTTT.

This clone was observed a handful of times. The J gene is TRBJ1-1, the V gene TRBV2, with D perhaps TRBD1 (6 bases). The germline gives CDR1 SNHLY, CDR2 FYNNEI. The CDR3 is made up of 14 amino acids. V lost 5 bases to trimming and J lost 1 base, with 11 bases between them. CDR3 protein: CASSPEGGNTEAFF. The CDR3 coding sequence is TGTGCCAGCAGTCCCGAGGGGGGGAACACTGAAGCTTTCTTT.

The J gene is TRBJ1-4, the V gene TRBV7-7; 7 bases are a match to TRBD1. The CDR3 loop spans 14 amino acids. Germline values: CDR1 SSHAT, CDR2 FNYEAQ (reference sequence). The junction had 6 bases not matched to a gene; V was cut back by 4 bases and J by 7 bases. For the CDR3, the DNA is TGTGCCAGCAGCTCGGGACAGCCACCTGAAAAACTGTTTTTT. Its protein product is CASSSGQPPEKLFF.